This T cell receptor beta chain was captured by sequencing in a study of cytomegalovirus exposure and HLA in healthy donors. Whole-study results and caveats: What was likely a sequencing artifact was a cluster of highly shared sequence variants.

The PCR had 60 Vbeta and 13 Jbeta primers. The repertoire was sequenced with immunoSEQ multiplex PCR; TCRdb's copy has only in-frame clones and lacks some. The sample yields nearly 300,000 clones, roughly 88% seen once. On this clone itself: What it recognizes is unknown.

This receptor was obtained from a man between 35 and 55 years old in good health and CMV-seropositive. The sample taken for sequencing was PBMCs.

The CDR3 DNA follows: TGCGCCACCAAAAGGGGGCGAAGCACAGATACGCAGTATTTT. Residues: CATKRGRSTDTQYF. V and J are TRBV10-2 and TRBJ2-3, with TRBD1 matching over 7 bases. Losses at the gene ends were 10 bases for V and 0 bases for J; bases not matched to a gene: 7. Germline CDR1 is WSHSY and CDR2 is SAAADI. There are 14 residues in the CDR3.